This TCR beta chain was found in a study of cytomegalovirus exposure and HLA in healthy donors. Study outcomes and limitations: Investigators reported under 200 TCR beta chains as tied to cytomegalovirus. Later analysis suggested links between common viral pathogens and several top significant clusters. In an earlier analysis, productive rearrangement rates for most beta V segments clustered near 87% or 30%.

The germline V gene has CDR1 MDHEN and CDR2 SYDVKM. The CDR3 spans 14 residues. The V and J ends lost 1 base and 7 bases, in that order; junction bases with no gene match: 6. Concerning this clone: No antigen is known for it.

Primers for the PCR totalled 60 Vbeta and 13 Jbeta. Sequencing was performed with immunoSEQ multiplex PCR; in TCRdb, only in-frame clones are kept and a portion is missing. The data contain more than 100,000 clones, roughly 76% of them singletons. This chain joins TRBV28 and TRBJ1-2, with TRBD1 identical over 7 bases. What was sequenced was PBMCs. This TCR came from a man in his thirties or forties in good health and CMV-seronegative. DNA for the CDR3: TGTGCCAGCAGTTTATTTTCAGGGGGATTTGGCTACACCTTC. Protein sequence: CASSLFSGGFGYTF.